This T cell receptor beta chain was captured in a study of PD-L1 blockade in urothelial cancer. Study at large: About 85% of the roughly 29 patients comprised males who had bladder-origin urothelial cancer. Previous chemotherapy exposure amounted to 0 to 3 regimens for patients.

This sample's time point: pretreatment peripheral blood. Per germline, CDR1 MNHEY and CDR2 SMNVEV (reference sequence). The CDR3 is made up of 12 amino acids. The J segment lost 6 bases and the V segment lost 6 bases, leaving 5 bases of the junction unmatched. Spiked synthetic TCR analogs estimated absolute template abundance per PCR. Sequenced by immunoSEQ multiplex PCR; TCRdb stores in-frame clones only, minus some. The sample lists about 52,000 clones, roughly 80% occurring once. The receptor comes from a man aged 45 to 65 with urothelial cancer. The sequencing used PBMCs, collected around atezolizumab (anti-PD-L1) treatment. The chain employs TRBV27 and TRBJ2-7; 7 bases line up with TRBD1. This CDR3 reads CASRLPGGEQYF. The DNA for the CDR3 is TGTGCCAGCAGACTTCCAGGGGGCGAGCAGTACTTC.